The TCR beta chain under discussion was sequenced for a study of blood T cell repertoires in COVID-19. Study-level background: Acute and convalescent COVID-19 samples came from the United States, Italy and Spain. The analysed material was cDNA or gDNA that came from T cells, B-cell-depleted T cells, or PBMCs.

Cohort allocation depended upon clinical history that participants reported. Per the authors' pipeline: Using reference gene primer amplification, nucleated cell counts were estimated. The data were produced by immunoSEQ multiplex PCR, yet TCRdb's version contains in-frame clones alone and is incomplete. For V, J and clone size, that table is used; D and trimming come from the DNA. Of roughly 400,000 clones listed, about nine tenths are singletons. V gave up 9 bases and J gave up 7 bases; unmatched junction bases: 5. The CDR3 has 11 amino acids. Germline V gene sequence: CDR1 MGHDK, CDR2 SYGVNS. Sequencing was done on a sample of PBMCs or T cells enriched from blood (not recorded which). This rearrangement joins TRBV25-1 to TRBJ1-2; 7 bases match TRBD1. The sequence came from a man aged 18 to 29 who had recovered from COVID-19. The CDR3 nucleotides read TGTGCCAGGGCAGGGGGTGGTGGCTACACCTTC. It yields the protein CARAGGGGYTF.